The sequence of this TCR beta chain was determined in a study of T cells after posttransplantation cyclophosphamide. Notes on the study in general: Donor-recipient repertoire similarity was low at 1-2 months, rising over year one.

With regard to this clone: Its antigen is not known.

Using immunoSEQ multiplex PCR, the repertoire was profiled, and TCRdb retains in-frame clones only, with some absent. The sample holds 30,000 or so clones; around 90% are singletons and the top ten take under 15%. Looked up from germline, CDR1 is MDHEN and CDR2 is SYDVKM. Trimming removed 3 bases from V and 5 bases from J, with 10 bases in between. This CDR3 spans 14 amino acids. The TCR was taken from a woman aged 40 to 50 with a blood cancer, CMV-positive, and with a related stem cell donor. Sequences were obtained from PBMCs. This rearrangement joins TRBV28 to TRBJ2-2, with a possible D match to TRBD2 (5 bases). CDR3 in DNA: TGTGCCAGCAGTTTGTGGGGAGTGACCGGGGAGCTGTTTTTT. It translates to CASSLWGVTGELFF.